The T cell receptor beta chain described here comes from a study of PD-1 blockade in classical Hodgkin lymphoma. Every patient had relapsed following autologous stem cell transplantation, and cohorts differed in brentuximab vedotin exposure. Only in-frame clones appear in the TCRdb table, and some are missing; sequencing was by immunoSEQ multiplex PCR. The table includes about 9,600 clones, 80% to 95% detected once. With 7 bases clipped from V and 4 bases from J, the junction kept 6 bases outside the gene matches. The CDR3 covers 13 residues. Germline lookup yields CDR1 MNHNS and CDR2 SASEGT. The clonotype originates from a human donor with classical Hodgkin lymphoma. The chain uses TRBV6-1 and TRBJ2-7, with 8 bases fitting TRBD2. The sample consisted of peripheral blood mononuclear cells (PBMCs), taken at baseline. CDR3: CASNSGSRYEQYF. The DNA of the CDR3 is TGTGCCAGCAACAGCGGGAGCAGGTACGAGCAGTACTTC.